This entry describes one T cell receptor beta chain. These data belong to a study of blood T cell repertoires in COVID-19. CDR3 length: 13 residues. Germline-derived CDR1 and CDR2 are SEHNR and FQNEAQ (reference sequence). The V and J ends lost 1 base and 6 bases respectively, with 10 bases between them. Produced via immunoSEQ multiplex PCR; TCRdb's table is partial and in-frame only. The table has 200,000 to 250,000 clones, approximately 83% seen once. Specimen: PBMCs or T cells enriched from blood (not recorded which). The rearrangement joins TRBV7-9 to TRBJ2-7; unclear D gene. The receptor's source is a woman between 35 and 50 years old who had been exposed to COVID-19. Written as DNA, the CDR3 is TGTGCCAGCAGCTTAGGGGCACTGGGCGAGCAGTACTTC. Translation gives CASSLGALGEQYF.